This entry is about one T cell receptor (beta chain). This clonotype was seen more than once but under ten times. The clone's antigen remains unknown. Base qualities are not provided; no much larger clone lies one nucleotide away. Library preparation was by multiplex PCR. Sequencer: Illumina HiSeq 4000. CDR3 regions were amplified by Arm-PCR with iRepertoire HTBI primers to construct TCR beta libraries. Before sequencing, the PCR products went through gel purification. The authors processed their data as follows. A total of around 66 TRBV and some 13 TRBJ segments were identified across samples and were used for gene usage analysis of CDR3 amino acid clonotypes. COPE and FqMerger were used to merge filtered high-quality paired reads into contigs. BLAST was used to align contigs to IMGT TRBV, TRBD and TRBJ reference genes, and CDR3 was defined according to IMGT. Any clonotype with a frequency above 0.1% was counted as a highly expanded clone. Repertoire diversity was measured by Shannon entropy, and V-J evenness by the Gini coefficient. Clonotypes shared by more than one individual were considered public. TCRdb reran the public reads through fastp at Q25 and MiXCR, keeping productive beta chains. Records with the same CDR3 protein are collapsed into one entry carrying the most frequent genes and DNA. TCRdb, not the original authors, processed these V and J calls. Here the sample has about 470,000 distinct CDR3 sequences; around 14% occur a single time. The top ten clones comprise 16% of the sample.

Counted from cysteine to phenylalanine, this CDR3 has 14 amino acids. Only CDR3 DNA is held: 42 bases, read in frame from base 1. Based on the germline V gene (reference sequence), the CDR1 and CDR2 sequences are SEHNR and FQNEAQ. Cut back by 5 bases and 5 bases, the V and J ends lie 10 bases apart. This specimen comes from a study of regulatory T cells in long-lasting Graves disease (dated by TCRdb to about 2021). General notes on the study: Patients with newly diagnosed Graves' disease had been on antithyroid drugs for under 3 months. Persistent Graves' disease patients were compared with newly diagnosed Graves' disease patients by peripheral blood TCR sequencing and RNA sequencing. A total of roughly 33 samples underwent TCR sequencing: about 13 from persistent and about 20 from newly diagnosed Graves' disease patients. The study was registered as a clinical trial and conducted in China.

This specimen's time point label, interpreted: newly diagnosed GD, antithyroid drugs for less than 3 months. For both TCR sequencing and RNA sequencing, RNA was extracted from PBMCs in TRIzol. The diagnosis of Graves' disease was made according to American Thyroid Association guidelines. Patients for the study were recruited at an endocrinology department in Xi'an, China. From each patient, about 9 milliliters of peripheral blood was collected into an EDTA anticoagulant tube. Ficoll Paque Plus density gradient separation was used to isolate PBMCs, and no further T cell sorting was performed. RNA quality was checked with an Agilent 2100 Bioanalyzer and agarose gel, and concentration with a NanoDrop 2000. The research as a whole found: Sequencing and analysis were restricted to the TCR beta chain. A larger number of public clonotypes was shared among persistent patients (around 2,500) than among newly diagnosed patients (about 990). Persistent Graves' disease patients showed lower TCR Shannon entropy and fewer highly expanded clones than newly diagnosed patients, suggesting clonal expansion. TRBV28, TRBJ1-2 and TRBJ2-5 were preferentially used in persistent disease, while TRBV20-1 and TRBJ2-1 were favored in newly diagnosed disease. As a limitation, the authors acknowledged that the small sample size may reduce accuracy. Because the primary lesion, thyroid tissue, could not be accessed, the study looked at peripheral blood alone.

The same specimen was also included in a second study, on T cells in Graves' hyperthyroidism and ophthalmopathy. As noted in the second study: Stable Graves' hyperthyroidism was defined as no progression to ophthalmopathy during 18 months of follow-up. Hyperthyroidism patients were aged 18 to 65 years and newly diagnosed, with disease duration of less than 2 months. The study excluded patients with uncontrolled infections, other autoimmune diseases, pregnancy or lactation. Diagnoses were based on clinical symptoms, serum thyroxine and TRAb, thyroid ultrasound and orbital computed tomography. For the first round of RT-PCR on the TCR CDR3, the HTBI primer set was used together with the Qiagen OneStep RT-PCR kit. Most expanded thyroid clonotypes (frequency above 0.001) were also found in blood, which suggests that blood repertoires may mirror thyroid immune responses. In cross-validation, a model built on a 13 V-J signature told ophthalmopathy apart from stable hyperthyroidism with 85% to 90% sensitivity and around 81% specificity, and in testing the same model reached 80%/75%. In validation, the model predicted progression to ophthalmopathy a median of 6.5 months before onset, with about 64% sensitivity and nearly 75% specificity. To identify distinguishing TCR V-J signatures, a discovery cohort of around 100 patients was used, comprising 43 with Graves' ophthalmopathy and some 60 with stable Graves' hyperthyroidism. An independent validation cohort of around 19 hyperthyroidism patients and 17 patients who later progressed to ophthalmopathy tested prospective prediction of ophthalmopathy. For training and testing, the roughly 100 patients in the discovery cohort were randomly divided in a 7:3 ratio. Thyroid tissue and blood T-cell repertoires from several Graves' hyperthyroidism patients were also compared in the study. After blood sampling, hyperthyroidism patients were treated with methimazole at a starting dose of 30 mg daily, and ophthalmopathy patients were treated with high-dose intravenous methylprednisolone. A second multiplex PCR round built the libraries, followed by size selection and purification. Sequencing of the libraries was done on an Illumina HiSeq2000 using paired-end 100 bp reads. SOAPnuke was used to process the raw data, throwing out any read that contained adapters or uncalled bases, had a mean Phred below 15, or lacked an exact constant-primer or identifier match. COPE v1.2.5 was used to merge high-quality paired reads, and clonotypes were defined as unique nucleotide sequences. Clonotypes were aligned to IMGT TRBV, TRBD and TRBJ reference segments using MiTCR v1.1. The analysis included only V-J combinations with a frequency above 0.0001, which together covered around 99% of the repertoires. The TCS score was defined as the ratio of F50 (clonal expansion) to E x V (chaos), calculated using BLOSUM62-based TCRdist between CDR3 peptides within each V-J. Welch's t-statistics and random forest reduced approximately 520 V-J features to 13, which were used in a naive Bayes classifier (R e1071). Sample size was not statistically predetermined, and investigators were not blinded to group allocation. TCR Vbeta CDR3 sequencing of 135 peripheral blood samples (over 40 ophthalmopathy, roughly 74 hyperthyroidism and approximately 17 progressor patients) is reported in the paper.

The source is a woman aged 30 to 39 with Graves disease. Donor details come from another sample of the same person, matched by shared clones. The sample here was peripheral blood mononuclear cells (PBMCs), taken at new diagnosis, from a patient treated with antithyroid drugs. The chain couples TRBV7-9 to TRBJ1-6; TRBD1 is a weak D gene call, 6 bases matching. The CDR3 protein sequence reads: CASSRTADNSPLHF. The bases are TGTGCCAGCAGCCGGACAGCAGATAATTCACCCCTCCACTTT.